Listed below are T cell receptor beta chains from one sample, sequenced in a study of beta chain features in type 1 diabetes. The table came from immunoSEQ multiplex PCR; TCRdb's copy has only in-frame clones and leaves some out. The sample includes roughly 250,000 clones, 68% of them seen just once. Material: naive CD4+ T cells from blood. These receptors were taken from a man aged 30-40 years in good health. Each CDR3 is given with its conserved first and last residue. A D gene is named only where the DNA matches it firmly. Not all rows give a size; the values are once, few, many and, for expanded clones, a class.

V gene	J gene	clone size	D gene	CDR3 DNA	CDR3 protein
TRBV2	TRBJ2-5	.	TRBD1	TGTGCCAGCAGATCGGACAGGGGGTTCGAGACCCAGTACTTC	CASRSDRGFETQYF
TRBV2	TRBJ2-7	.	.	TGTGCCAGCAAGCGCGAGCGGACAATCTACGAGCAGTACTTC	CASKRERTIYEQYF
TRBV7-2	TRBJ2-7	once	.	TGTGCCAGCAGCTTAGGGGTCTCCTACGAGCAGTACTTC	CASSLGVSYEQYF
TRBV25-1	TRBJ1-1	.	.	TGTGCCAGCAGAGCGACAGATATGAACACTGAAGCTTTCTTT	CASRATDMNTEAFF
TRBV13	TRBJ2-7	.	TRBD2	TGTGCCAGCAGCTTAGGCCTGACTAGCGGGAGCTCCTACGAGCAGTACTTC	CASSLGLTSGSSYEQYF
TRBV6-5	TRBJ2-5	.	TRBD2	TGTGCCAGCAGTTCCCAACTAGCGGAAGAGACCCAGTACTTC	CASSSQLAEETQYF
TRBV10-2	TRBJ2-4	few	.	TGCGCCAGCACCCTTGGGGAGGGGGTGATGAACATTCAGTACTTC	CASTLGEGVMNIQYF
TRBV18	TRBJ1-2	.	TRBD1	TGTGCCAGCTCACCAGGACAGGCCCCGTCCTATGGCTACACCTTC	CASSPGQAPSYGYTF
TRBV5-4	TRBJ2-7	.	.	TGTGCCAGCAGCTTCCCCGGCCTCCCCGAGCAGTACTTC	CASSFPGLPEQYF
TRBV7-2	TRBJ2-3	few	.	TGTGCCAGCAGCTTAACGACGGCCTTGGCGCAGTATTTT	CASSLTTALAQYF
TRBV30	TRBJ1-6	once	.	TGTGCCTGGATGGGGGGCTTTAATAATTCACCCCTCCACTTT	CAWMGGFNNSPLHF
TRBV30	TRBJ1-3	.	TRBD1	TGTGCCTGGAGCGACAGGGGGAACACCATATATTTT	CAWSDRGNTIYF
TRBV30	TRBJ2-7	.	.	TGTGCCTGGAGTCCCTTCAGGGGCTCGGAGCAGTACTTC	CAWSPFRGSEQYF
TRBV27	TRBJ2-3	.	TRBD2	TGTGCCAGCAGTATGACTAGCGGGCTGGTCACAGATACGCAGTATTTT	CASSMTSGLVTDTQYF
TRBV30	TRBJ2-3	.	.	TGTGCCTGGTGGGCCGCGAGCACAGATACGCAGTATTTT	CAWWAASTDTQYF
TRBV4-3	TRBJ1-5	.	.	TGCGCCAGCAGCCAAGAACACAGGGTTGGGCCCCAGCATTTT	CASSQEHRVGPQHF
TRBV6-1	TRBJ2-5	.	.	TGTGCCAGCCTTTCGGCAGGGGAAGAGACCCAGTACTTC	CASLSAGEETQYF
TRBV27	TRBJ1-2	.	.	TGTGCCAGCAGTCCAAGGCCAGGGCCAACTAACTATGGCTACACCTTC	CASSPRPGPTNYGYTF
TRBV10-3	TRBJ2-5	.	TRBD2	TGTGCCATCAGTGAGCTAGCGGGACAAGAGACCCAGTACTTC	CAISELAGQETQYF
TRBV4-2	TRBJ1-5	.	.	TGTGCCAGCAGCCAAGCAGGTTATCAGCCCCAGCATTTT	CASSQAGYQPQHF
TRBV5-1	TRBJ2-4	.	.	TGCGCCAGCAGCTGGCAGGGTAGTAAGGAAAACATTCAGTACTTC	CASSWQGSKENIQYF
TRBV6-6	TRBJ2-1	.	.	TGTGCCAGCAATCCCCTTTCGTACAATGAGCAGTTCTTC	CASNPLSYNEQFF
TRBV9	TRBJ2-7	.	TRBD2	TGTGCCAGCAGCGTAGGAGCGGGAGGCTCCTACGAGCAGTACTTC	CASSVGAGGSYEQYF
TRBV19	TRBJ2-5	.	.	TGTGCCACCGCCCCAGGTTGGGGGGAGACCCAGTACTTC	CATAPGWGETQYF
TRBV28	TRBJ2-7	.	.	TGTGCCAGCAGTATACCCGGCCTGTACGAGCAGTACTTC	CASSIPGLYEQYF
TRBV2	TRBJ1-5	.	.	TGTGCCAGCAGCGGCGAAGGGCAGCCCCAGCATTTT	CASSGEGQPQHF
TRBV30	TRBJ2-5	.	.	TGTGCCTGGAGTGTACTGGTTCAAGAGACCCAGTACTTC	CAWSVLVQETQYF
TRBV29-1	TRBJ2-4	.	.	TGCAGCGTTGAAAGGGTCCTAGCCAAAAACATTCAGTACTTC	CSVERVLAKNIQYF
TRBV30	TRBJ2-5	few	TRBD1	TGTGCCTGGAGTGGGGACAGGGGGCGAGAGACCCAGTACTTC	CAWSGDRGRETQYF
TRBV30	TRBJ2-3	few	TRBD2	TGTGCCTGGAAAAGACTAGCGGACTTCACAGATACGCAGTATTTT	CAWKRLADFTDTQYF
TRBV9	TRBJ2-1	.	.	TGTGCCAGCAGCCCGGGGAGTAGCTCCTACAATGAGCAGTTCTTC	CASSPGSSSYNEQFF
TRBV11-2	TRBJ2-5	.	.	TGTGCCAGCAGCTTGGACTCAACAGAGACCCAGTACTTC	CASSLDSTETQYF
TRBV30	TRBJ2-3	.	.	TGTGCCTGGAGTGCCGGTTTTAGCACAGATACGCAGTATTTT	CAWSAGFSTDTQYF
TRBV13	TRBJ2-7	.	.	TGTGCCAGCAGCTGGCCAAACCCCTCGCGGGAGCAGTACTTC	CASSWPNPSREQYF
TRBV27	TRBJ1-2	.	TRBD1	TGTGCCAGCAGGAACAGGGGTACAGATGGCTACACCTTC	CASRNRGTDGYTF
TRBV27	TRBJ2-7	.	TRBD1	TGTGCCAGCAGTTTATTCCCCGGACAGGGCGACGAGCAGTACTTC	CASSLFPGQGDEQYF
TRBV23-1	TRBJ2-4	few	.	TGCGCCAGCAGTCAATATCCGGCAGGGGCCCACCAAAACATTCAGTACTTC	CASSQYPAGAHQNIQYF
TRBV15	TRBJ2-4	.	.	TGTGCCACCAGCAGAGATGGTATATCTCGCAACATTCAGTACTTC	CATSRDGISRNIQYF
TRBV10-3	TRBJ2-7	.	.	TGTGCCATCAGTGGGGTTGAGGGGTCCTACGAGCAGTACTTC	CAISGVEGSYEQYF
TRBV6-5	TRBJ2-3	once	.	TGTGCCAGCAGTCCTAGCGCAACTAGCACAGATACGCAGTATTTT	CASSPSATSTDTQYF
TRBV9	TRBJ2-7	.	TRBD1	TGTGCCAGCAGCGTAGACGGGACAGGGACCTACGAGCAGTACTTC	CASSVDGTGTYEQYF
TRBV29-1	TRBJ2-7	once	.	TGCAGCGTTGAAGATATCTGGAAGAACGAGCAGTACTTC	CSVEDIWKNEQYF
TRBV4-1	TRBJ2-1	.	.	TGCGCCAGCAGCCGAGGCTCGGGGGAGAGGGCCAATGAGCAGTTCTTC	CASSRGSGERANEQFF
TRBV12-5	TRBJ2-1	.	.	TGTGCTAGTGGTTTGGGGGTCAATGAGCAGTTCTTC	CASGLGVNEQFF
TRBV25-1	TRBJ2-7	.	.	TGTGCCAGCACCCAAGGGGCTAGCGAGCAGTACTTC	CASTQGASEQYF
TRBV30	TRBJ2-5	few	.	TGTGCCTGGAGTGTACTCGGGGAGACCCAGTACTTC	CAWSVLGETQYF
TRBV28	TRBJ2-2	once	.	TGTGCCAGCAGTTTAAGTGGGCTAAACACCGGGGAGCTGTTTTTT	CASSLSGLNTGELFF
TRBV5-1	TRBJ1-1	.	TRBD1	TGCGCCAGCAGACATAAACAGGGGGCCGTTGGAGCTTTCTTT	CASRHKQGAVGAFF
TRBV7-9	TRBJ1-1	few	.	TGTGCCAGCAGCTTAGCGAGGAGTGGGACTGAAGCTTTCTTT	CASSLARSGTEAFF
TRBV9	TRBJ1-6	once	.	TGTGCCAGCAGCACAACCACAAATTCACCCCTCCACTTT	CASSTTTNSPLHF
TRBV2	TRBJ2-7	.	.	TGTGCCAGCAGTGAGGCCCAGTACATAGAAGGGCACGAGCAGTACTTC	CASSEAQYIEGHEQYF
TRBV30	TRBJ2-7	.	TRBD1	TGTGCCTGGGACCCGGGACAGCCCCCCTACGAGCAGTACTTC	CAWDPGQPPYEQYF
TRBV28	TRBJ1-5	.	.	TGTGCCAGCAGTTTGAGGGAAAGCAATCAGCCCCAGCATTTT	CASSLRESNQPQHF
TRBV5-6	TRBJ2-2	.	.	TGTGCCAGCAGCCCAATCGGAGGGGTGAACACCGGGGAGCTGTTTTTT	CASSPIGGVNTGELFF
TRBV11-2	TRBJ2-5	.	.	TGTGCCAGCAGCGGAGAGTGGCAGGGTGGAGAGACCCAGTACTTC	CASSGEWQGGETQYF
TRBV30	TRBJ2-5	few	.	TGTGCCTGGAGTGTCGGAGCTGGAGAGACCCAGTACTTC	CAWSVGAGETQYF
TRBV4-2	TRBJ1-4	.	.	TGTGCCAGCAGCCAAGACGGGCAGATTGGTGAAAAACTGTTTTTT	CASSQDGQIGEKLFF